Here is one T cell receptor (beta chain) with its context. The source of the sample is a study of blood T cell repertoires in COVID-19. Turning to the study itself: The cDNA or gDNA used as material had been derived from T cells, B-cell-depleted T cells, or PBMCs.

Seattle researchers signed up patients amid active infection and tracked them longitudinally. Authors' processing steps: The authors estimated nucleated cell counts from reference gene primer amplification. The repertoire was sequenced with immunoSEQ multiplex PCR; TCRdb's copy has only in-frame clones and lacks some. Clone size and the V and J calls come from that table; the DNA yielded D and trimming. The table records roughly 160,000 clones, around nine tenths of them present only once. The CDR3 has 16 residues. Germline lookup yields CDR1 LGHDT and CDR2 YNNKEL (reference sequence). The V segment lost 2 bases and the J segment 1 base; nucleotides outside the gene matches: 6.

This sequence joins TRBV3-1 (or the pseudogene TRBV3-2) and TRBJ1-1, with 8 bases that match TRBD1. The sequencing input was peripheral blood. The sequence was collected from a woman aged 65 to 85 with COVID-19, enrolled during active disease. The CDR3 nucleotides read TGTGCCAGCAGCCAATGGGCAGGGGGCCGGAACACTGAAGCTTTCTTT. Encoded protein: CASSQWAGGRNTEAFF.